Listed below are T cell receptor beta chains from one sample, sequenced in a study of T cell repertoires in cytomegalovirus infection. TCRdb recomputed calls from the reads with MiXCR, one row per CDR3 protein. The repertoire includes hundreds of thousands of distinct CDR3 sequences, 17% of them detected once, and 12% sits in the top ten. The sequencing sample was made of PBMCs. The receptors come from a human donor in good health (CMV status not recorded). Some clones in this sample may be carry-over from other donors' samples. CDR3s include the opening cysteine and the closing phenylalanine or tryptophan. The D gene is left open where the match is weak. Where a row states a size, it is once, few, many or the class of an expanded clone; other rows omit it.

CDR3aa | CDR3nt | v_gene | d_gene | j_gene | abundance
CASSPRTHGYTF | TGTGCCAGCAGCCCCAGGACCCATGGCTACACCTTC | TRBV7-2 | - | TRBJ1-2 | many
CASSAPTRGTKNIQYF | TGTGCCAGCAGCGCCCCTACCCGGGGAACCAAAAACATTCAGTACTTC | TRBV7-2 | - | TRBJ2-4 | many
CASSYGQGTGEKLFF | TGTGCCAGCAGTTACGGACAGGGTACGGGTGAAAAACTGTTTTTT | TRBV6-6 | TRBD1 | TRBJ1-4 | -
CSADTDRDRYGYTF | TGCAGTGCCGATACAGACAGGGATCGGTATGGCTACACCTTC | TRBV20-1 | TRBD1 | TRBJ1-2 | -
CASSYSLAGSSYEQYF | TGTGCCAGCAGTTACTCACTAGCGGGGTCCTCCTACGAGCAGTACTTC | TRBV6-5 | TRBD2 | TRBJ2-7 | -
CASSFSGAPGAEAFF | TGCGCCAGCAGCTTTTCGGGGGCCCCGGGCGCTGAAGCTTTCTTT | TRBV5-1 | - | TRBJ1-1 | few
CASSFTHYEQYF | TGTGCCAGCAGCTTCACCCACTACGAGCAGTACTTC | TRBV7-9 | - | TRBJ2-7 | few
CASSLAATSEQYF | TGCGCCAGCAGCTTGGCGGCGACGAGCGAGCAGTACTTC | TRBV5-1 | - | TRBJ2-7 | -
CASSYSGLAVGELFF | TGTGCCAGCAGTTATTCTGGACTAGCGGTCGGGGAGCTGTTTTTT | TRBV6-6 | TRBD2 | TRBJ2-2 | few
CASSLDPGANYGYTF | TGTGCCAGCAGCTTAGATCCAGGGGCTAACTATGGCTACACCTTC | TRBV11-2 | - | TRBJ1-2 | -
CASSQDGGRAFF | TGTGCCAGCAGCCAAGACGGGGGAAGGGCTTTCTTT | TRBV4-2 | - | TRBJ1-1 | many
CASSISQRKTQYF | TGTGCCAGTAGTATTAGTCAACGAAAGACCCAGTACTTC | TRBV19 | - | TRBJ2-5 | few
CASSLEKLFF | TGTGCCAGCAGCTTAGAAAAACTGTTTTTT | TRBV7-4 | - | TRBJ1-4 | few
CASSSGQGGDTEAFF | TGTGCCAGCAGCTCGGGACAGGGGGGGGACACTGAAGCTTTCTTT | TRBV11-2 | TRBD1 | TRBJ1-1 | many
CASSLVTGGNSPLHF | TGTGCCAGCAGCTTAGTAACAGGGGGGAATTCACCCCTCCACTTT | TRBV7-2 | TRBD1 | TRBJ1-6 | many
CASSLGDRGTENEKLFF | TGTGCCAGCAGCTTAGGGGACAGGGGAACCGAGAATGAAAAACTGTTTTTT | TRBV7-9 | TRBD1 | TRBJ1-4 | many
CATSREGGGYQPQHF | TGTGCCACCAGCAGAGAGGGAGGAGGGTATCAGCCCCAGCATTTT | TRBV15 | - | TRBJ1-5 | -
CASSFDIADTQYF | TGTGCCAGCAGTTTCGACATCGCAGATACGCAGTATTTT | TRBV28 | - | TRBJ2-3 | -
CASSQDSLTGGGSNQPQHF | TGCGCCAGCAGCCAAGATTCTCTGACAGGGGGCGGATCGAATCAGCCCCAGCATTTT | TRBV4-1 | TRBD1 | TRBJ1-5 | -
CASSLDRGSNQPQHF | TGTGCCAGCAGCTTGGACAGGGGAAGCAATCAGCCCCAGCATTTT | TRBV7-2 | TRBD1 | TRBJ1-5 | many
CATKDPDNQPQHF | TGTGCCACCAAAGACCCGGACAATCAGCCCCAGCATTTT | TRBV10-3 | - | TRBJ1-5 | many
CASSLEFLTDRSYEQYF | TGTGCCAGCAGTTTAGAGTTCCTTACAGACCGTTCCTACGAGCAGTACTTC | TRBV28 | - | TRBJ2-7 | -
CASKLSGGAFGGANVLTF | TGTGCCAGCAAACTAAGCGGGGGGGCCTTCGGTGGGGCCAACGTCCTGACTTTC | TRBV6-1 | TRBD2 | TRBJ2-6 | few
CASSLAADTQYF | TGTGCCAGCAGCTTAGCGGCAGATACGCAGTATTTT | TRBV7-6 | - | TRBJ2-3 | many
CSAILRGGAWETQYF | TGCAGTGCTATCCTAAGAGGGGGGGCATGGGAGACCCAGTACTTC | TRBV20-1 | - | TRBJ2-5 | -
CASSFSNEQYF | TGTGCCAGCAGCTTTTCTAACGAGCAGTACTTC | TRBV11-2 | - | TRBJ2-7 | -
CATSDRTGDEKLFF | TGTGCCACCAGCGACCGGACGGGGGATGAAAAACTGTTTTTT | TRBV15 | - | TRBJ1-4 | many
CAIKKADNTEAFF | TGTGCCATCAAGAAGGCAGACAACACTGAAGCTTTCTTT | TRBV10-3 | - | TRBJ1-1 | -
CASSGAGTSGYTGELFF | TGTGCCAGCAGTGGAGCCGGGACTAGCGGCTACACCGGGGAGCTGTTTTTT | TRBV6-1 | TRBD2 | TRBJ2-2 | many
CASSARTGGYGYTF | TGTGCCAGCAGCGCTCGGACAGGGGGTTATGGCTACACCTTC | TRBV7-2 | TRBD1 | TRBJ1-2 | few
CASSGLGTENTEAFF | TGTGCCAGCAGTGGGCTGGGAACTGAGAACACTGAAGCTTTCTTT | TRBV12-3/TRBV12-4 | - | TRBJ1-1 | -